The present T cell receptor (beta chain) was sequenced within a study of T cells of healthy individuals. The CDR3 is 13 residues long. The V segment lost 7 bases and the J segment 5 bases; nucleotides outside the gene matches: 4. CDR1 KGHDR and CDR2 SFDVKD come from the germline V gene. TCRdb itself ran the 5' RACE reads through MiXCR, one entry per CDR3 protein. The repertoire holds about 53,000 distinct CDR3 sequences, with roughly 14% as singletons. The chain is built from TRBV24-1 and TRBJ1-5; 7 bases agree with TRBD1. The sequence was collected from a human donor in good health. CDR3 sequence (DNA): TGTGCCACCAGGGAAACAGGGGATCAGCCCCAGCATTTT. Translated, it gives CATRETGDQPQHF.